The T cell receptor (beta chain) described here comes from a study of shared clonotypes between healthy human individuals. Original analysis: ImmunoSEQ output held junction-only sequences without quality scores, so filtering differed. TCRdb's copy holds only in-frame clones and misses some; the assay was immunoSEQ multiplex PCR. The DNA gave D and trimming, while V, J and clone size come from that table. In the table there are 700,000 or so clones, 60% to 80% of which are singletons. The CDR3 spans 15 residues. From germline, CDR1 is SGHVS and CDR2 FQNEAQ. V lost 5 bases to trimming and J lost 9 bases; unmatched junction nucleotides: 8.

This TCR was recovered from a woman aged 30 to 39 in good health. The sample comprised memory CD4+ T cells sorted from blood. Subset defined: CD45RA-negative fraction. This chain uses TRBV7-8 with TRBJ2-1; 12 positions agree with TRBD2. The CDR3 nucleotides are TGTGCCAGCAGCCAAGAGACTAGCGGGAGAGGTGAGCAGTTCTTC. Amino acids: CASSQETSGRGEQFF.